A single sample is the source of the 19 T cell receptor beta chains below, sequenced in a study of regulatory T cells in long-lasting Graves disease. Investigators prepared the TCR beta libraries by applying iRepertoire HTBI primers and Arm-PCR of CDR3 regions. TCRdb independently ran MiXCR on the multiplex PCR reads; one entry per CDR3 protein. The table has roughly 520,000 distinct CDR3 sequences, around 13% seen once. The time point denotes: newly diagnosed GD, antithyroid drugs for less than 3 months. Generation of the TCR library employed RNA extracted from PBMCs. The sample also formed part of further work on T cells in Graves' hyperthyroidism and ophthalmopathy.

The sequencing here drew on peripheral blood mononuclear cells (PBMCs), taken at new diagnosis, from a patient treated with antithyroid drugs. The source is a woman in her twenties or thirties with Graves disease.

In this sample, this clonotype turned up many times. The chain uses TRBV20-1 and TRBJ1-2; a possible D gene is TRBD1 (5 bases). CDR3 size: 13 residues. Trimming took 4 bases from V and 3 from J, leaving 12 bases between them. The germline gives CDR1 DFQATT, CDR2 SNEGSKA (reference sequence). The CDR3 reads CSATFQGYYGYTF. The CDR3 region has the DNA TGCAGTGCTACCTTCCAGGGCTACTATGGCTACACCTTC.

This clonotype has just a few counts. The chain links TRBV18 to TRBJ2-1; D may match TRBD1 or TRBD2 (8 bases each). The V end lost 6 bases, the J end lost 10 bases, and 22 bases lay between the germline ends. Germline assignment: CDR1 KGHSH and CDR2 LQKENI. The CDR3 runs 15 residues. The CDR3 is CASSEVAGQVFEQFF. The CDR3 nucleotides are TGTGCCAGCTCGGAGGTAGCGGGACAGGTCTTCGAGCAGTTCTTC.

Remarks on this clonotype: This clone may be a read error of a much larger clone one base away. CDR3 DNA sequence: TGTGCCTGGAGGCAGGAGAACAAGAACACTGAAGCTTTCTTT. This encodes CAWRQENKNTEAFF. V gene TRBV30 combines with J gene TRBJ1-1, with D hard to call. V was trimmed by 3 bases and J by 1 base, leaving 12 bases between them. Looked up from germline, CDR1 is GTSNPN and CDR2 is SVGIG (reference sequence). This CDR3 has 14 residues.

This clonotype has a count of ten or more. The rearrangement uses TRBV12-3 or TRBV12-4 and TRBJ2-1; TRBD2 matches 7 bases. The CDR3 loop spans 17 amino acids. J was trimmed by 0 bases and V by 8 bases; bases with no gene match: 13. The CDR3 region is CASASSGPLSSYNEQFF. The CDR3 DNA sequence: TGTGCCAGCGCCTCTAGCGGCCCCTTGAGCTCCTACAATGAGCAGTTCTTC.

This clonotype was found many times. The chain employs TRBV12-3 or TRBV12-4 and TRBJ1-1, with a tentative D call TRBD1 (5 bases). Trimming took off 6 bases at V and 0 bases at J, with 11 bases between the two ends. The CDR3 loop spans 14 amino acids. CDR3 in amino acids: CASRNGAVNTEAFF. As DNA, the CDR3 is TGTGCCAGCAGGAACGGGGCTGTGAACACTGAAGCTTTCTTT.

This clonotype occurred many times. The rearrangement uses TRBV10-3 and TRBJ1-2; 7 bases align to TRBD1. Losses at the gene ends were 6 bases for V and 5 bases for J; bases not matched to a gene: 3. The CDR3 loop spans 12 amino acids. CDR1 ENHRY and CDR2 SYGVKD come from the germline V gene. This CDR3 is CAISSGQYGYTF. In DNA, the CDR3 is TGTGCCATCAGCTCGGGACAGTATGGCTACACCTTC.

Ten or more counts support this clonotype. V gene TRBV7-6 combines with J gene TRBJ1-1, with D unresolved. Germline CDR1 is SGHVS and CDR2 is FNYEAQ. V was cut by 3 bases and J by 4 bases, with 15 bases left in between. This CDR3 has 15 residues. The CDR3 sequence: CASSLEGRWGTEAFF. The CDR3 region has the DNA TGTGCCAGCAGCTTGGAGGGCAGGTGGGGCACTGAAGCTTTCTTT.

This clonotype was observed at least ten times. This sequence joins TRBV15 and TRBJ1-4; D unresolved. V lost 5 bases to trimming and J lost 8 bases, with 9 bases between them. The CDR3 contains 12 residues. In germline, CDR1 is LNHNV, CDR2 YYDKDF (reference sequence). The CDR3, as DNA: TGTGCCACCAGCGAGGGTGGCGAAAAACTGTTTTTT. Its translation: CATSEGGEKLFF.

This clonotype showed up many times. The V call is TRBV7-9, the J call TRBJ2-3; tentatively, D is TRBD1 (6 bases). The V end was cut by 1 base, the J end by 0 bases, with 14 bases between. The CDR3 covers 17 residues. Per germline, CDR1 SEHNR and CDR2 FQNEAQ (reference sequence). The CDR3 reads CASSLERGSSSTDTQYF. Written as DNA, the CDR3 is TGTGCCAGCAGCTTAGAAAGGGGGTCCAGTAGCACAGATACGCAGTATTTT.

Ten or more counts support this clonotype. The V gene is TRBV18, the J gene TRBJ2-1; no clear D. The J call is in doubt because the DNA end fits TRBJ2-5 better. This CDR3 has 13 amino acids. Germline V lookup: CDR1 KGHSH, CDR2 LQKENI. The CDR3: CASSPLRGQTQYF. CDR3 DNA: TGTGCCAGCTCACCTCTAAGAGGACAGACCCAGTACTTC.

The rearrangement links TRBV27 to TRBJ2-5; 8 positions match TRBD2. This CDR3 is built from 15 residues. Unmatched junction bases numbered 10, after V lost 6 bases and J lost 4 bases. Germline CDR1 and CDR2: MNHEY and SMNVEV (reference sequence). The CDR3 reads CASSSPSGGRETQYF. CDR3 nucleotides: TGTGCCAGCAGCTCGCCCTCGGGGGGGCGAGAGACCCAGTACTTC.

This clonotype showed up many times. This chain links TRBV2 with TRBJ1-2, with D unresolved. The CDR3 is made up of 14 amino acids. V was pared by 6 bases and J by 1 base, with 12 bases between. Germline V gene data show CDR1 as SNHLY and CDR2 as FYNNEI. For the CDR3, the DNA is TGTGCCAGCAGCTCGACGGGTAGTAACTATGGCTACACCTTC. This sequence encodes CASSSTGSNYGYTF.

This chain joins TRBV19 and TRBJ2-7; possibly TRBD2 for D (6 bases). Germline V gene data show CDR1 as LNHDA and CDR2 as SQIVND (reference sequence). The CDR3 length is 11 residues. Between the trimmed V and J ends, which lost 5 bases and 6 bases, there was a span of 8 bases. The CDR3, as DNA: TGTGCCAGTAGTGGGGGGACCGAGCAGTACTTC. Its translation is CASSGGTEQYF.

Only a few counts were recorded for this clonotype. V is TRBV4-1 and J is TRBJ1-5; D gene ambiguous. Trimming pared 0 bases from V and 4 bases from J, leaving 10 bases between. There are 15 residues in the CDR3. Germline CDR1 and CDR2: MGHRA and YSYEKL. The CDR3 region has the DNA TGCGCCAGCAGCCAAGACGCTGGGGATAATCAGCCCCAGCATTTT. Residues: CASSQDAGDNQPQHF.

About this clonotype: With a much larger clone just one base away, this may be a read error. This sequence joins TRBV28 and TRBJ2-7; no reliable D call. The germline CDR1 and CDR2 sequences are MDHEN and SYDVKM. V was cut by 6 bases and J by 7 bases, with 22 bases left in between. The CDR3 runs to 15 residues. CDR3: CASRRREVGYNEQYF. In DNA form, the CDR3 reads TGTGCCAGCAGGAGGAGAGAAGTTGGATACAATGAGCAGTACTTC.

A few counts support this clonotype. The chain has TRBV9 and TRBJ2-3; TRBD2 agrees at 8 bases. This CDR3 is 14 amino acids long. Germline lookup yields CDR1 SGDLS and CDR2 YYNGEE. With 3 bases clipped from V and 3 bases from J, the junction kept 3 bases outside the gene matches. CDR3 in amino acids: CASSGSGRTDTQYF. The CDR3 nucleotides are TGTGCCAGCAGCGGCAGCGGGAGAACAGATACGCAGTATTTT.

This clonotype turned up a few times. The chain combines TRBV6-5 with TRBJ1-2, with D maybe TRBD1 (5 bases). Germline assignment: CDR1 MNHEY and CDR2 SVGAGI. Trimming took off 0 bases at V and 6 bases at J, with 14 bases between the two ends. The CDR3 contains 15 residues. The CDR3 protein is CASSYSGRVGHGYTF. The CDR3 nucleotides are TGTGCCAGCAGTTACTCCGGCAGGGTAGGCCATGGCTACACCTTC.

This clonotype was seen many times. The V and J genes are TRBV11-3 and TRBJ1-1; 7 positions match TRBD1. With V trimmed by 5 bases and J by 9 bases, 9 bases remained unmatched. This CDR3 has 13 amino acids. Germline assignment: CDR1 SGHNT and CDR2 YENEEA. The CDR3 nucleotides are TGTGCCAGCAGCCCCGGGGCAGGGGGGAAAGCTTTCTTT. Its translation: CASSPGAGGKAFF.

This clonotype was observed at least ten times. This sequence joins TRBV18 and TRBJ2-3, with 8 bases aligning to TRBD1. Trimming at V came to 3 bases and at J to 1 base, leaving 6 bases not matched to a gene. This CDR3 has 16 residues. The germline CDR1 and CDR2 sequences are KGHSH and LQKENI. CDR3 in amino acids: CASSPNRGRRTDTQYF. The CDR3 DNA sequence: TGTGCCAGCTCACCTAACAGGGGGAGGCGCACAGATACGCAGTATTTT.